One and the same sample provided the 29 T cell receptor beta chains below, sequenced in a study of graft-versus-host responses after intestinal transplantation. Sequencing was performed with immunoSEQ multiplex PCR; in TCRdb, only in-frame clones are kept and a portion is missing. The top ten hold approximately 0.1% of the sample, which has over 65,000 clones, around 91% seen once. What these receptors recognize is not known. The sequenced sample was unstimulated CD4+ T cells sorted from spleen or lymph node cells, obtained before intestinal transplant. The receptors were gathered from a human donor who received an intestinal transplant.

This clone appeared a single time. Additional DNA sequences in this sample encode the identical CDR3. CDR3 bases: TGTGCCAGCAGCTTGGGGGGGGGCCGAGAGACCCAGTACTTC. Translation gives CASSLGGGRETQYF. The chain employs TRBV7-2 and TRBJ2-5; maybe TRBD2 (7 bases). The CDR3 is made up of 14 amino acids. The germline V and J ends were trimmed by 3 bases and 4 bases, with 12 bases remaining between them. Germline V gives CDR1 SGHTA, CDR2 FQGNSA.

This clone was observed a single time. The gene calls are TRBV19 and TRBJ2-3, with 8 bases that match TRBD2. The V and J ends lost 2 bases and 2 bases, in that order; junction bases with no gene match: 15. Germline CDR1 and CDR2: LNHDA and SQIVND (reference sequence). The CDR3 covers 19 residues. The CDR3 is CASSISQAGALPYTDTQYF. CDR3 sequence (DNA): TGTGCCAGTAGTATATCTCAAGCGGGGGCCCTGCCCTACACAGATACGCAGTATTTT. The whole variable domain, filled in from reference TRBV19 and TRBJ2-3, reads DGGITQSPKYLFRKEGQNVTLSCEQNLNHDAMYWYRQDPGQGLRLIYYSQIVNDFQKGDIAEGYSVSREKKESFPLTVTSAQKNPTAFYLCASSISQAGALPYTDTQYFGPGTRLTVL.

This chain connects TRBV29-1 to TRBJ2-2, with a tentative D call TRBD2 (5 bases). Between the trimmed V and J ends, which lost 5 bases and 1 base, there was a span of 11 bases. Germline assignment: CDR1 SQVTM and CDR2 ANQGSEA. The CDR3 sequence is 14 residues long. DNA of the CDR3: TGCAGCGTTAGCCCGGACTGGAACACCGGGGAGCTGTTTTTT. Translating gives CSVSPDWNTGELFF.

The chain uses TRBV2 and TRBJ1-1; the D gene is possibly TRBD1 (6 bases). This CDR3 has 14 residues. Germline CDR1 and CDR2: SNHLY and FYNNEI. Trimming shortened V by 6 bases and J by 1 base, and 12 bases separated the two germline ends. CDR3 protein: CASREDSGNTEAFF. The CDR3 DNA reads TGTGCCAGCAGGGAGGACAGCGGGAACACTGAAGCTTTCTTT.

V is TRBV4-1 and J is TRBJ1-5, with a weak D call TRBD1 (5 bases). CDR1 and CDR2 (germline): MGHRA, YSYEKL. This CDR3 contains 13 residues. Between the trimmed V and J ends, which lost 0 bases and 9 bases, there was a span of 9 bases. CDR3 protein: CASSQEGRGPQHF. DNA for the CDR3: TGCGCCAGCAGCCAAGAGGGGAGGGGGCCCCAGCATTTT.

The gene calls are TRBV4-3 and TRBJ2-5, with D maybe TRBD2 (7 bases). Germline CDR1 reads LGHNA; CDR2 reads YSLEER. The CDR3 extends over 17 amino acids. The V and J ends lost 0 bases and 6 bases respectively, with 20 bases between them. In DNA form, the CDR3 reads TGCGCCAGCAGCCAAGATCACCGGGGGGCCCAACTAAAGACCCAGTACTTC. Protein product: CASSQDHRGAQLKTQYF.

Concerning this clone: One end of the junction fails to match germline, which may point to a read error. The rearrangement joins TRBV25-1 to TRBJ2-2; perhaps TRBD2 as D (5 bases). CDR1 is MGHDK and CDR2 is SYGVNS in the germline V gene. The CDR3 is 17 amino acids. The CDR3 reads CASSENVRGANTGEPFF. The DNA of the CDR3 is TGTGCCAGCAGTGAAAATGTCCGTGGAGCGAACACCGGGGAGCCGTTTTTT.

V and J are TRBV4-3 and TRBJ1-4, with 7 bases lining up with TRBD1. Trimming cost V 4 bases and J 2 bases; bases outside gene matches: 10. The length of the CDR3 is 17 residues. Germline V gene lookup returns CDR1 LGHNA and CDR2 YSLEER. Here the CDR3 DNA reads TGCGCCAGCAGCCCCCGAGCAGGGGGTCAGACTAATGAAAAACTGTTTTTT. Its translation is CASSPRAGGQTNEKLFF.

The chain joins TRBV7-2 to TRBJ2-6; D is unresolved. Trimming pared 4 bases from V and 0 bases from J, leaving 10 bases between. This CDR3 contains 16 residues. From germline, CDR1 is SGHTA and CDR2 FQGNSA. This CDR3 reads CASSSASISGANVLTF. In DNA form, the CDR3 reads TGTGCCAGCAGCTCAGCCAGTATCTCTGGGGCCAACGTCCTGACTTTC.

V and J are TRBV7-2 and TRBJ2-1; weak D call: TRBD2 (6 bases). There are 14 residues in the CDR3. Germline CDR1 SGHTA, CDR2 FQGNSA. V lost 9 bases and J lost 8, with 20 bases in between. The CDR3 is CASSLAGILDEQFF. In DNA, the CDR3 is TGTGCCAGTTCGCTTGCGGGGATCCTGGATGAGCAGTTCTTC.

This clone came up once. The rearrangement links TRBV25-1 to TRBJ1-2; 7 bases are a match to TRBD1. V lost 2 bases, J lost 8 bases, and 11 bases stayed unmatched. Germline CDR1 reads MGHDK; CDR2 reads SYGVNS. The CDR3 consists of 15 residues. The CDR3 nucleotides read TGTGCCAGCAGTGAAGGGACAGTCCCTTTTGGAGGCTACACCTTC. Amino acid sequence: CASSEGTVPFGGYTF.

The gene calls are TRBV5-1 and TRBJ2-1; TRBD2 might be the D (6 bases). V was trimmed by 0 bases and J by 0 bases, leaving 10 bases between them. The CDR3 runs 16 residues. CDR1 is SGHRS and CDR2 is YFSETQ in the germline V gene. The CDR3 loop is CASSLAAGSSYNEQFF. CDR3 DNA sequence: TGCGCCAGCAGCTTGGCTGCGGGGAGCTCCTACAATGAGCAGTTCTTC.

The rearrangement joins TRBV14 to TRBJ2-2; possible D gene TRBD1, 6 bases. Germline V gives CDR1 SGHDN, CDR2 FVKESK. The CDR3 length is 13 residues. The germline V and J ends were trimmed by 4 bases and 8 bases, with 11 bases remaining between them. In DNA, the CDR3 is TGTGCCAGCAGCCCCTTGAGGGGGGGGGAGCTGTTTTTT. Protein: CASSPLRGGELFF.

The chain links TRBV7-2 to TRBJ2-1, with a possible D match to TRBD2 (7 bases). The CDR3 length is 14 residues. Germline-derived CDR1 and CDR2 are SGHTA and FQGNSA. Deletions cut 1 base from V and 10 bases from J, with 14 bases between. CDR3 nucleotides: TGTGCCAGCAGCTTAGATGGGGGGGCCGGAGAGCAGTTCTTC. Translation: CASSLDGGAGEQFF.

This clone has just one count. The chain is built from TRBV30 and TRBJ1-5; D remains unclear. There are 14 residues in the CDR3. V lost 5 bases, J lost 6 bases, and 17 bases lay in between. CDR1 is GTSNPN, CDR2 SVGIG, per germline (reference sequence). The CDR3 DNA reads as TGTGCCTGGGATCGGGTAGAGGCGGGTCAGCCCCAGCATTTT. Translating gives CAWDRVEAGQPQHF.

This chain links TRBV6-6 with TRBJ1-3, with D uncertain. Germline V lookup: CDR1 MNHNY, CDR2 SVGAGI (reference sequence). This CDR3 is built from 15 residues. CDR3 amino acids: CAVDDTPSSGNTIYF. CDR3 coding DNA: TGTGCGGTTGACGACACTCCGAGCTCTGGAAACACCATATATTTT.

The gene calls are TRBV11-2 and TRBJ2-2, with TRBD2 identical over 7 bases. Per the germline V gene, CDR1 is SGHAT and CDR2 is FQNNGV. After removal of 5 bases from V and 2 bases from J, the junction contained 5 bases not matched to a gene. The CDR3 runs to 15 residues. This chain's CDR3 is CASSPSGINTGELFF. CDR3 DNA: TGTGCCAGCAGCCCTAGCGGTATTAACACCGGGGAGCTGTTTTTT. Using reference TRBV11-2 and TRBJ2-2 for the parts outside the CDR3, the full variable domain is EAGVAQSPRYKIIEKRQSVAFWCNPISGHATLYWYQQILGQGPKLLIQFQNNGVVDDSQLPKDRFSAERLKGVDSTLKIQPAKLEDSAVYLCASSPSGINTGELFFGEGSRLTVL.

This chain uses TRBV5-1 with TRBJ2-5, with D perhaps TRBD1 (5 bases). Germline V gene data show CDR1 as SGHRS and CDR2 as YFSETQ. V was clipped by 9 bases and J by 5 bases, with 17 bases between them. The CDR3 runs to 13 residues. In DNA, the CDR3 is TGCGCCACCGCCCCCGGTCCAGGGGAGACCCAGTACTTC. This encodes CATAPGPGETQYF.

The V and J genes are TRBV6-4 and TRBJ1-1, with D perhaps TRBD1 (5 bases). CDR3 length: 13 residues. V lost 6 bases and J lost 1, with 9 bases in between. The germline V gene has CDR1 MRHNA and CDR2 SNTAGT. The CDR3 DNA reads TGTGCCAGCAGCAACGACAGGAACACTGAAGCTTTCTTT. Amino acids: CASSNDRNTEAFF.

This chain uses TRBV5-1 with TRBJ1-1; 7 nucleotides agree with TRBD1. Losses at the gene ends were 4 bases for V and 5 bases for J; bases not matched to a gene: 11. The CDR3 has 15 amino acids. Germline loops: CDR1 SGHRS, CDR2 YFSETQ. The DNA for the CDR3 is TGCGCCAGCAGCCAGATAACAGGGGTGGGGACTGAAGCTTTCTTT. Translated: CASSQITGVGTEAFF.

This clone was recorded a few times. The chain employs TRBV2 and TRBJ2-1; the D gene is possibly TRBD2 (6 bases). This CDR3 contains 16 residues. Germline CDR1 SNHLY, CDR2 FYNNEI. V lost 4 bases, J lost 0 bases, and 13 bases lay in between. CDR3 sequence: CASSGGTSSSYNEQFF. CDR3 nucleotide sequence: TGTGCCAGCAGTGGAGGGACTTCGTCCTCCTACAATGAGCAGTTCTTC.

V and J are TRBV11-2 and TRBJ2-7; TRBD1 might be the D (8 bases). From germline, CDR1 is SGHAT and CDR2 FQNNGV. The CDR3 spans 15 residues. Trimming shortened V by 1 base and J by 7 bases, and 17 bases separated the two germline ends. The CDR3, as DNA: TGTGCCAGCAGCTTAGGGGAGGGCAGGGGGCATGAGCAGTACTTC. It translates to CASSLGEGRGHEQYF.

This rearrangement joins TRBV7-9 to TRBJ2-3, with 7 bases fitting TRBD2. V dropped 3 bases and J dropped 5; count of bases not matched to a gene: 11. The CDR3 has 16 residues. CDR1 is SEHNR, CDR2 FQNEAQ, per germline (reference sequence). The CDR3 DNA follows: TGTGCCAGCAGCTTGGGTGGGACTACGGTGGGAGATACGCAGTATTTT. Translated, it gives CASSLGGTTVGDTQYF.

The gene calls are TRBV10-1 and TRBJ2-7; TRBD1 aligns across 9 bases. CDR1 and CDR2 from the germline V gene are WNHNN and SYGVQD (reference sequence). V was clipped by 5 bases and J by 3 bases; unmatched bases: 11. CDR3 size: 16 residues. This CDR3 is CASSRKMTGGIYEQYF. CDR3 sequence (DNA): TGCGCCAGCAGTAGGAAAATGACAGGGGGTATCTACGAGCAGTACTTC.

This sequence joins TRBV7-2 and TRBJ2-7; 8 nucleotides match TRBD2. The trim removed 4 bases at V and 0 bases at J, leaving 5 bases unmatched. This CDR3 has 15 residues. Germline assignment: CDR1 SGHTA and CDR2 FQGNSA. The CDR3 sequence: CASSSRTSLSYEQYF. As DNA, the CDR3 is TGTGCCAGCAGCTCTAGGACTAGCCTCTCCTACGAGCAGTACTTC.

The genes are TRBV5-1 and TRBJ2-3; the D is unclear. Trimming shortened V by 4 bases and J by 3 bases, and 3 bases separated the two germline ends. Germline lookup yields CDR1 SGHRS and CDR2 YFSETQ. This CDR3 has 11 amino acids. CDR3 sequence (DNA): TGCGCCAGCAGCCAGACAGATACGCAGTATTTT. Translated, it gives CASSQTDTQYF.

This chain links TRBV9 with TRBJ1-1, with a weak D call TRBD1 (5 bases). There are 13 residues in the CDR3. V was trimmed by 3 bases and J by 3 bases, leaving 9 bases between them. Per germline, CDR1 SGDLS and CDR2 YYNGEE. The CDR3 DNA reads as TGTGCCAGCAGCGCATCAGGGTACACTGAAGCTTTCTTT. As protein: CASSASGYTEAFF.

V is TRBV4-3 and J is TRBJ2-1; 11 positions match TRBD1. This CDR3 spans 19 amino acids. The germline V gene encodes CDR1 LGHNA and CDR2 YSLEER. V lost 0 bases to trimming and J lost 8 bases; unmatched junction nucleotides: 15. As DNA, the CDR3 is TGCGCCAGCAGCCAAGATTATAAAATAGGGACAGGGGGAAACGATGAGCAGTTCTTC. It specifies CASSQDYKIGTGGNDEQFF.

V is TRBV5-1 and J is TRBJ1-3; D possibly corresponds to TRBD1 (6 bases). V gave up 3 bases and J gave up 4 bases, with 17 bases separating them. There are 16 residues in the CDR3. In germline, CDR1 is SGHRS, CDR2 YFSETQ. The CDR3, as DNA: TGCGCCAGCAGCTCTGCCCCAGGGGCTTTGGGAAACACCATATATTTT. The encoded protein is CASSSAPGALGNTIYF.